The 16 T cell receptor beta chains presented below share a single source sample, sequenced in a study of T cells in women clearing cervical HPV infection. Clones were sequenced by immunoSEQ multiplex PCR, and TCRdb holds only the in-frame ones, with some missing. The sample holds more than 40,000 clones. Sequencing was carried out using blood buffy coat. The receptors derive from a woman aged 18-69 years with a cervical HPV16 infection that either progressed to CIN3+ or cleared (not recorded which).

As to this clone: From the germline J gene comes the end of the CDR3, since the read stops 3 residues before it. This chain joins TRBV10-3 and TRBJ2-5; 9 bases line up with TRBD1. The CDR3 is 14 amino acids. The ends lost 8 bases at V and 5 bases at J; junction bases unmatched: 9. The germline CDR1 and CDR2 sequences are ENHRY and SYGVKD. CDR3 DNA (partial): TGTGCCATCTCCGGGACAGGGAGGTTGGAGACC. Amino acid sequence: CAISGTGRLET. The complete CDR3 sequence is CAISGTGRLETQYF.

Note on this clone: Read sequence stops 3 residues before the CDR3 end, and the germline J gene provides the missing end. This chain uses TRBV19 with TRBJ1-4; D might be TRBD1 (6 bases). The CDR3 totals 13 residues. The V gene's germline CDR1 is LNHDA and CDR2 SQIVND (reference sequence). V dropped 5 bases and J dropped 5 bases, with 9 bases sitting between them. Incomplete CDR3 DNA: TGTGCCAGTAGTCAGGGGCCGAATGAAAAA. Protein: CASSQGPNEK. Given in full, the CDR3 is CASSQGPNEKLFF.

Notes on this clone: The CDR3 end lies 3 residues beyond the end of the read and is filled in from the germline J gene. The V gene is TRBV9, the J gene TRBJ2-5, with 9 bases lining up with TRBD2. The CDR3 has 16 residues. With 1 base clipped from V and 2 bases from J, the junction kept 6 bases outside the gene matches. Germline V CDR1 and CDR2: SGDLS, YYNGEE. The CDR3: CASSVSNSGGQETQYF. CDR3 DNA, as far as it was read: TGTGCCAGCAGCGTATCAAATAGCGGGGGACAAGAGACC.

In regard to this clone: The read ends 3 residues before the CDR3 terminus; that terminus is restored from the germline J gene. This chain connects TRBV28 to TRBJ1-5; a weak D match, TRBD1 (5 bases). Germline-derived CDR1 and CDR2 are MDHEN and SYDVKM. The CDR3 length is 14 residues. With 5 bases removed from V and 9 bases from J, the gap between germline ends came to 17 bases. The CDR3: CASSLDSGRRPQHF. The CDR3 DNA, read in part, is TGTGCCAGCAGTCTCGACAGTGGGAGAAGGCCC. The entire variable domain, with the rest obtained from reference TRBV28 and TRBJ1-5, is as follows: DVKVTQSSRYLVKRTGEKVFLECVQDMDHENMFWYRQDPGLGLRLIYFSYDVKMKEKGDIPEGYSVSREKKERFSLILESASTNQTSMYLCASSLDSGRRPQHFGDGTRLSIL.

With regard to this clone: The read is 3 residues too short to cover the CDR3 end, so that end is filled in from the germline J gene. The V gene is TRBV12-3 or TRBV12-4, the J gene TRBJ2-7; D may be TRBD1 or TRBD2 (6 bases each). Trimming shortened V by 6 bases and J by 2 bases, and 17 bases separated the two germline ends. The CDR3 totals 15 residues. The CDR3 reads CASRTSSGEAYEQYF. CDR3 DNA (partial): TGTGCCAGCAGAACATCATCAGGGGAGGCCTACGAG.

A remark on this clone: The CDR3 extends 3 residues past the end of the read, so its final part is completed from the germline J gene. V is TRBV5-8 and J is TRBJ2-2; D uncertain. Germline CDR1 is SGHTS and CDR2 is YDEGEE. The CDR3 is made up of 14 amino acids. V gave up 4 bases and J gave up 0 bases, with 7 bases separating them. CDR3 in amino acids: CASSPRANTGELFF. The part of the CDR3 DNA that was read is TGTGCCAGCAGCCCCCGGGCGAACACCGGGGAG.

In regard to this clone: The sequence runs out 3 residues before the end of the CDR3; the remainder is reconstructed from the germline J gene. This sequence joins TRBV14 and TRBJ2-7; perhaps TRBD2 as D (6 bases). The CDR3 is 15 residues long. V dropped 2 bases and J dropped 2 bases, with 13 bases sitting between them. From germline, CDR1 is SGHDN and CDR2 FVKESK. The CDR3 bases that were read are TGTGCCAGCAGCCAATACGAGGCGGGGACCTACGAG. Amino acid sequence: CASSQYEAGTYE. The full CDR3 is CASSQYEAGTYEQYF.

This CDR3 is CASSLAPPSQETQYF. The sequenced part of the CDR3 DNA is TGCGCCAGCAGCTTGGCTCCACCTTCACAGGAGACC. This chain joins TRBV5-1 and TRBJ2-5; D gene uncertain. The sequence runs out 3 residues before the end of the CDR3; the remainder is reconstructed from the germline J gene. V was shortened by 0 bases and J by 5 bases, with 14 bases between the two germline ends. Germline V lookup: CDR1 SGHRS, CDR2 YFSETQ. The CDR3 is made up of 15 amino acids.

Worth noting for this clone: Read coverage stops 3 residues before the CDR3 terminus; the germline J gene supplies the remainder. V is TRBV10-3 and J is TRBJ1-3; tentative D call: TRBD1 (5 bases). V dropped 8 bases and J dropped 3 bases, with 17 bases sitting between them. The CDR3 length is 15 residues. Germline V gives CDR1 ENHRY, CDR2 SYGVKD. The CDR3 DNA, read in part, is TGTGCCATCTGCATGGGGCAGGGTTTTGGAAACACC. Encoded protein: CAICMGQGFGNT. The CDR3 in full is CAICMGQGFGNTIYF.

As to this clone: The CDR3 end lies 3 residues beyond the end of the read and is filled in from the germline J gene. V usage is TRBV6-4 and J usage is TRBJ2-2, with 11 positions matching TRBD1. The trim removed 2 bases at V and 3 bases at J, leaving 2 bases unmatched. The CDR3 has 16 amino acids. Germline V gene sequence: CDR1 MRHNA, CDR2 SNTAGT. The sequenced CDR3 bases are TGTGCCAGCAGTGACGCGGGACAGGGGGACACCGGGGAG. Its protein product is CASSDAGQGDTGE. The full CDR3 sequence reads CASSDAGQGDTGELFF.

A remark on this clone: The read falls 3 residues short of the CDR3 end, and the missing part is taken from the germline J gene. This chain uses TRBV20-1 with TRBJ2-7; 7 nucleotides align to TRBD2. V was pared by 3 bases and J by 3 bases, with 5 bases of the junction left unmatched. Germline CDR1 and CDR2: DFQATT and SNEGSKA (reference sequence). This CDR3 region has 13 residues. The sequenced part of the CDR3 DNA is TGCAGTGCTAGGGCAACTAGCGACTACGAG. This codes for CSARATSDYE. The whole CDR3 reads CSARATSDYEQYF.

In regard to this clone: The missing CDR3 end, 3 residues past where the read stops, is filled in from the germline J gene. V is TRBV20-1 and J is TRBJ2-1; TRBD2 matches at 8 bases. The CDR3 is 16 amino acids. Trimming at V came to 3 bases and at J to 0 bases, leaving 7 bases not matched to a gene. The germline gives CDR1 DFQATT, CDR2 SNEGSKA (reference sequence). CDR3 loop: CSASPTSGLSYNEQFF. The covered CDR3 bases are TGCAGTGCTAGCCCTACTAGCGGACTCTCCTACAATGAG.

About this clone: The read gets to within 3 residues of the CDR3 end, and the germline J gene fills in the rest. V gene TRBV4-1 combines with J gene TRBJ1-2, with 7 bases matching TRBD1. V shed 2 bases and J 4 bases; nucleotides not matched to a gene: 10. The germline V gene encodes CDR1 MGHRA and CDR2 YSYEKL. The CDR3 has 16 residues. The sequenced part of the CDR3 DNA is TGCGCCAGCAGCCAACCCAACAGGGGAAGAGGCTATGGC. Its protein product is CASSQPNRGRGYG. The full CDR3 reads CASSQPNRGRGYGYTF.

To note about this clone: The DNA ends 3 residues before the CDR3 does, and the rest of the CDR3 is filled in from the germline J gene. The chain is built from TRBV29-1 and TRBJ1-1; 9 bases agree with TRBD1. Germline V gene sequence: CDR1 SQVTM, CDR2 ANQGSEA. The CDR3 totals 13 residues. The sequenced CDR3 bases are TGCAGCGTTGTCCGGGACAGGGAATCGCTG. This gives the protein CSVVRDRESL. The entire CDR3 protein reads CSVVRDRESLAFF.

A note on this clone: The read ends 3 residues shy of where the CDR3 ends; the end is completed using the germline J gene. This chain uses TRBV29-1 with TRBJ1-1, with a weak D call TRBD1 (5 bases). From germline, CDR1 is SQVTM and CDR2 ANQGSEA. Trimming shortened V by 3 bases and J by 0 bases, and 14 bases separated the two germline ends. The CDR3 runs 15 residues. CDR3 DNA, as far as it was read: TGCAGCGTTGAGAGGTCGGAGGGGCTGAACACTGAA. It codes for CSVERSEGLNTE. The whole CDR3 reads CSVERSEGLNTEAFF.

As concerns this clone: The read halts 3 residues ahead of the CDR3 end, with the missing end drawn from the germline J gene. J is TRBJ2-1 and V is TRBV5-1; 10 bases fit TRBD2. The trim removed 4 bases at V and 5 bases at J, leaving 6 bases unmatched. This CDR3 is built from 15 residues. CDR1 is SGHRS and CDR2 is YFSETQ in the germline V gene. The CDR3 sequence: CASSLLAGADNEQFF. The sequenced CDR3 bases are TGCGCCAGCAGCCTCCTAGCGGGGGCCGACAATGAG.